This T cell receptor (beta chain) appears in the sequencing data of a study of T cell responses to AZD1222 COVID-19 vaccine. Data came from immunoSEQ multiplex PCR; TCRdb stores just in-frame clones and leaves some out. The sample lists roughly 200,000 clones; 85% to 95% were seen once. Study results and caveats: Reportedly, nearly half the spike-specific TCRs target unmutated variant regions. Females outnumbered males among donors, who were mostly white British; clonal diversity was possibly underestimated.

CDR1 and CDR2 from the germline V gene are SGHRS and YFSETQ. The CDR3 runs to 15 residues. The V segment lost 2 bases and the J segment 3 bases; nucleotides outside the gene matches: 4. Details on this clone: What it binds is not known.

V gene TRBV5-1 combines with J gene TRBJ2-7, with 11 nucleotides matching TRBD1. The sequenced sample was peripheral blood, obtained on day 0 of MenACWY control vaccination. This clonotype was obtained from an adult in good health. This chain's CDR3 is CASSFGQGAIYEQYF. In DNA, the CDR3 is TGCGCCAGCAGCTTTGGACAGGGGGCGATCTACGAGCAGTACTTC.